The 22 T cell receptor beta chains reported below all come from one sample, sequenced in a study of T cell responses to AZD1222 COVID-19 vaccine. Produced via immunoSEQ multiplex PCR; TCRdb's table is partial and in-frame only. In the table there are over 65,000 clones, about nine tenths of which are singletons. The starting material was peripheral blood, obtained 28 days after the second AZD1222 dose. The receptors stem from an adult who received the AZD1222 COVID-19 vaccine.

This chain connects TRBV6-5 to TRBJ1-2, with a tentative D call TRBD1 (6 bases). Germline loops: CDR1 MNHEY, CDR2 SVGAGI. V was cut by 5 bases and J by 4 bases, with 11 bases left in between. This CDR3 comprises 13 residues. The CDR3 region has the DNA TGTGCCAGCAGTCACAGGGAGACCTATGGCTACACCTTC. Its protein is CASSHRETYGYTF.

Only a few counts were recorded for this clone. V is TRBV14 and J is TRBJ1-1; D unclear. CDR1 SGHDN and CDR2 FVKESK come from the germline V gene. Trimming shortened V by 4 bases and J by 0 bases, and 9 bases separated the two germline ends. The CDR3 has 14 amino acids. The DNA of the CDR3 is TGTGCCAGCAGCCTTCCGGGAATGAACACTGAAGCTTTCTTT. Its translation is CASSLPGMNTEAFF.

This rearrangement joins TRBV9 to TRBJ2-6; D perhaps matches TRBD1 (5 bases). This CDR3 is 17 amino acids long. V gave up 0 bases and J gave up 3 bases, with 13 bases separating them. CDR1 SGDLS and CDR2 YYNGEE come from the germline V gene. The CDR3, as DNA: TGTGCCAGCAGCGTAGGCCTGCAGGGCCGTGGGGCCAACGTCCTGACTTTC. Translation: CASSVGLQGRGANVLTF.

The rearrangement uses TRBV5-1 and TRBJ2-5; no clear D. Germline CDR1 SGHRS, CDR2 YFSETQ. V lost 0 bases and J lost 5, with 11 bases in between. This CDR3 region has 14 residues. CDR3 DNA sequence: TGCGCCAGCAGCTTGGCCGCAGGATACGAGACCCAGTACTTC. Encoded protein: CASSLAAGYETQYF.

The chain couples TRBV9 to TRBJ1-2; TRBD1 matches at 11 bases. Germline lookup yields CDR1 SGDLS and CDR2 YYNGEE. CDR3 length: 15 residues. Trimming took 0 bases from V and 5 from J; bases not matched to a gene: 3. CDR3 protein: CASSVGTGGRYGYTF. The CDR3 region has the DNA TGTGCCAGCAGCGTAGGGACAGGGGGCCGGTATGGCTACACCTTC.

The chain is built from TRBV20-1 and TRBJ1-1; D is unclear. The CDR3 covers 11 residues. Germline-derived CDR1 and CDR2 are DFQATT and SNEGSKA (reference sequence). The ends were cut back, 7 bases at V and 11 bases at J, with 17 bases in the middle. In DNA form, the CDR3 reads TGCAGTGGACGCCAGGTCCCACACGCTTTCTTT. Its translation is CSGRQVPHAFF.

The chain joins TRBV19 to TRBJ1-6; weak D call: TRBD1 (6 bases). Trimming shortened V by 8 bases and J by 9 bases, and 17 bases separated the two germline ends. Germline loops: CDR1 LNHDA, CDR2 SQIVND (reference sequence). CDR3 length: 14 residues. The CDR3 is CASRTELSSSPLHF. In nucleotides, the CDR3 is TGTGCCAGTCGGACAGAACTTTCTTCTTCACCCCTCCACTTT.

V and J are TRBV18 and TRBJ2-5; tentatively, D is TRBD1 (6 bases). Germline loops: CDR1 KGHSH, CDR2 LQKENI. With 6 bases removed from V and 3 bases from J, the gap between germline ends came to 17 bases. This CDR3 is built from 15 residues. The CDR3 sequence is CASSNDLGAKETQYF. The CDR3 coding sequence is TGTGCCAGCTCGAACGACCTGGGGGCAAAAGAGACCCAGTACTTC.

The chain has TRBV7-3 and TRBJ2-7, with 7 bases fitting TRBD2. The germline CDR1 and CDR2 sequences are SGHTA and FQGTGA. V shed 5 bases, J shed 5 bases, and the junction held 6 bases outside the gene matches. The CDR3 is made up of 13 amino acids. The CDR3: CASSLSSGNEQYF. The CDR3 DNA reads TGTGCCAGCAGCCTATCTAGCGGAAACGAGCAGTACTTC.

This chain joins TRBV7-2 and TRBJ1-2, with no clear D. V lost 0 bases and J lost 5, with 10 bases in between. CDR1 is SGHTA and CDR2 is FQGNSA in the germline V gene. The CDR3 length is 14 residues. The CDR3 is CASSLALTAYGYTF. For the CDR3, the DNA is TGTGCCAGCAGCTTAGCGCTAACAGCGTATGGCTACACCTTC.

The chain uses TRBV6-5 and TRBJ1-2; 8 nucleotides agree with TRBD1. The CDR3 is 15 residues long. CDR1 is MNHEY and CDR2 is SVGAGI in the germline V gene. Trimming cost V 2 bases and J 4 bases; bases outside gene matches: 6. The CDR3 nucleotides are TGTGCCAGCAGTTACGGTGGACAGGGTAGCTATGGCTACACCTTC. As protein: CASSYGGQGSYGYTF.

This clone was counted a few times. The V and J genes are TRBV10-3 and TRBJ2-7, with 11 bases identical to TRBD1. Trimming cost V 7 bases and J 5 bases; bases outside gene matches: 10. This CDR3 is built from 15 residues. CDR1 and CDR2 (germline): ENHRY, SYGVKD. The CDR3 is CAITPDGQGADEQYF. The CDR3 coding sequence is TGTGCCATCACCCCGGACGGACAGGGGGCCGACGAGCAGTACTTC.

The chain combines TRBV28 with TRBJ1-5; tentative D call: TRBD1 (6 bases). The V end lost 3 bases, the J end lost 3 bases, and 15 bases lay between the germline ends. The CDR3 is 16 amino acids. CDR1 is MDHEN, CDR2 SYDVKM, per germline. CDR3 sequence: CASSLFRGENNQPQHF. The CDR3 nucleotides read TGTGCCAGCAGTTTGTTCAGGGGAGAAAACAATCAGCCCCAGCATTTT.

This clone has only one observation. V usage is TRBV18 and J usage is TRBJ1-1; D uncertain. CDR1 and CDR2 from the germline V gene are KGHSH and LQKENI. The CDR3 totals 14 residues. Deletions cut 3 bases from V and 1 base from J, with 9 bases between. DNA for the CDR3: TGTGCCAGCTCACCCTCCATCAAGAACACTGAAGCTTTCTTT. Protein: CASSPSIKNTEAFF.

The count of this clone is one. The chain is built from TRBV6-2 or TRBV6-3 and TRBJ2-5, with D unresolved. Germline CDR1 MNHEY, CDR2 SVGEGT. The V end was cut by 2 bases, the J end by 3 bases, with 4 bases between. This CDR3 region has 12 residues. The CDR3 protein is CASSYIKETQYF. The CDR3 DNA is TGTGCCAGCAGTTACATAAAAGAGACCCAGTACTTC.

This rearrangement joins TRBV25-1 to TRBJ2-7, with 8 bases matching TRBD1. The CDR3 has 15 residues. J gave up 1 base and V 3 bases, and 5 bases lay outside the gene matches. Germline V lookup: CDR1 MGHDK, CDR2 SYGVNS. The DNA for the CDR3 is TGTGCCAGCAGTGACGACAGGGGAGGATCCTACGAGCAGTACTTC. It codes for CASSDDRGGSYEQYF.

The J gene is TRBJ2-7, the V gene TRBV19, with 8 bases matching TRBD1. The CDR3 loop spans 14 amino acids. The junction had 6 bases not matched to a gene; V was cut back by 5 bases and J by 3 bases. Germline loops: CDR1 LNHDA, CDR2 SQIVND (reference sequence). The CDR3 bases are TGTGCCAGTAGTTCGGGACAGGCCCTCTACGAGCAGTACTTC. Protein sequence: CASSSGQALYEQYF.

The chain has TRBV19 and TRBJ2-5; D gene unclear. CDR1 is LNHDA, CDR2 SQIVND, per germline (reference sequence). CDR3 size: 13 residues. V lost 6 bases and J 3 bases, leaving 11 bases between the germline ends. The CDR3 sequence: CASSSSAKETQYF. The CDR3 region has the DNA TGTGCCAGTAGCTCGTCCGCCAAAGAGACCCAGTACTTC.

For this clone: Different DNA sequences within this sample yield the same CDR3. The V and J genes are TRBV3-1 (or the pseudogene TRBV3-2) and TRBJ1-3; D not certain. Trimming shortened V by 0 bases and J by 5 bases, and 8 bases separated the two germline ends. Germline CDR1 is LGHDT and CDR2 is YNNKEL (reference sequence). CDR3 length equals 14 residues. Here the CDR3 DNA reads TGTGCCAGCAGCCAAGATCCCGGACGAAACACCATATATTTT. Protein product: CASSQDPGRNTIYF.

The V gene is TRBV11-2, the J gene TRBJ1-6; perhaps TRBD1 as D (6 bases). Per the germline V gene, CDR1 is SGHAT and CDR2 is FQNNGV. The germline V and J ends were trimmed by 6 bases and 5 bases, with 14 bases remaining between them. The CDR3 is 15 residues long. The CDR3 is CASRKPGQNNSPLHF. The DNA of the CDR3 is TGTGCCAGCAGGAAACCGGGACAAAATAATTCACCCCTCCACTTT.

J is TRBJ2-1 and V is TRBV12-5, with 7 bases identical to TRBD1. CDR3 length equals 16 residues. Trimming took 2 bases from V and 4 from J; bases not matched to a gene: 8. Looked up from germline, CDR1 is LGHNT and CDR2 is FRNRAP. CDR3 coding DNA: TGTGCTAGTGGTTTGAAACAGGGACAGCTATACAATGAGCAGTTCTTC. Amino acids: CASGLKQGQLYNEQFF.

V usage is TRBV7-2 and J usage is TRBJ1-6; TRBD1 is a possible D gene (5 bases). CDR1 and CDR2 (germline): SGHTA, FQGNSA. This CDR3 is 14 amino acids long. V gave up 5 bases and J gave up 9 bases, with 14 bases separating them. Here the CDR3 reads CASSPQGIGSPLHF. The CDR3 DNA sequence: TGTGCCAGCAGCCCCCAGGGCATAGGTTCACCCCTCCACTTT. The whole variable domain, filled in from reference TRBV7-2 and TRBJ1-6, reads GAGVSQSPSNKVTEKGKDVELRCDPISGHTALYWYRQSLGQGLEFLIYFQGNSAPDKSGLPSDRFSAERTGGSVSTLTIQRTQQEDSAVYLCASSPQGIGSPLHFGNGTRLTVT.